This entry describes one T cell receptor beta chain. Method: immunoSEQ multiplex PCR; TCRdb's copy keeps in-frame clones and lacks some. The repertoire has about 170,000 clones, roughly 85% of them found once; the top ten carry around 3.2%. This CDR3 is 12 amino acids long. The germline V gene encodes CDR1 MDHEN and CDR2 SYDVKM. V shed 2 bases and J 11 bases; nucleotides not matched to a gene: 4. This specimen belongs to a study of blood T cell repertoires in COVID-19. Looking at the study overall: Material from acute and convalescent COVID-19 was sourced from the United States, Italy and Spain. T cells, B-cell-depleted T cells, or PBMCs provided the cDNA or gDNA that served as material.

This TCR came from a human donor with acute or convalescent COVID-19. The donor label of this sample is uncertain. The gene calls are TRBV28 and TRBJ1-1, with 8 bases that match TRBD1. Sequencing was done on a sample of peripheral blood. For the CDR3, the DNA is TGTGCCAGCAGTTTAGTACAGGGGGACGCTTTCTTT. Protein: CASSLVQGDAFF.